The sample holds many counts of the clone carrying this T cell receptor beta chain. Antigen: not known. What was amplified from RNA transcripts were TCR beta CDR3 regions. Initially, a first-round RT-PCR of the TCR CDR3 employed the HTBI primer set. TCRdb redid the calling of the multiplex PCR reads with MiXCR, one entry per CDR3 protein. Of 250,000 to 300,000 distinct CDR3 sequences in the sample, around 13% were seen once. V shed 8 bases and J 3 bases; nucleotides not matched to a gene: 13. CDR1 is MDHEN and CDR2 is SYDVKM in the germline V gene. This CDR3 region has 16 residues. This specimen comes from a study of T cells in Graves' hyperthyroidism and ophthalmopathy. Points from the study as a whole: Within blood appeared most thyroid clonotypes that had expanded above 0.001. From stable hyperthyroidism, ophthalmopathy was separated by a 13 V-J model.

The chain is built from TRBV28 and TRBJ1-1, with TRBD1 matching 9 bases. The receptor's source is a woman in her forties with Graves' hyperthyroidism. Source material: blood. CDR3 region: CASFHRGRGKDTEAFF. CDR3 nucleotides: TGTGCCAGCTTCCACAGGGGGCGCGGAAAGGACACTGAAGCTTTCTTT. Together with reference TRBV28 and TRBJ1-1, the CDR3 gives the full variable domain: DVKVTQSSRYLVKRTGEKVFLECVQDMDHENMFWYRQDPGLGLRLIYFSYDVKMKEKGDIPEGYSVSREKKERFSLILESASTNQTSMYLCASFHRGRGKDTEAFFGQGTRLTVV.